This T cell receptor beta chain comes out of a study of T-cell memory formation after mild COVID-19. TCRdb processed the 5' RACE reads anew with MiXCR; each CDR3 protein has one entry. The table has about 82,000 distinct CDR3 sequences, roughly 16% seen once; the top ten hold approximately 40%. CDR1 is SGHRS and CDR2 is YFSETQ in the germline V gene. V lost 2 bases to trimming and J lost 0 bases, with 15 bases between them. The CDR3 consists of 17 residues. This clonotype was seen a few times. This rearrangement joins TRBV5-1 to TRBJ2-4, with a possible D match to TRBD1 (6 bases). Material for sequencing was PBMCs or a T cell subset sorted from them (not recorded which). The sequence was obtained from a man aged 18 to 30 who had mild COVID-19 (a few samples of this study predate the infection). Cell type and time point are not known. The CDR3 coding sequence is TGCGCCAGCAGCTTCGACAGGCGGCAACTAGCCAAAAACATTCAGTACTTC. Translation: CASSFDRRQLAKNIQYF.